The clone carrying this T cell receptor (beta chain) was found a few times. CDR3 size: 14 residues. CDR1 SGHRS and CDR2 YFSETQ come from the germline V gene. The V gene lost 0 bases and the J gene lost 9 bases, with 10 bases spanning the gap. The entry originates in a study of T cells after yellow fever vaccination. As for the study in general: SMART-Seq v4 Ultra Low Input served to prepare low-cell-number fractions.

Generation of TCR cDNA used 5'RACE template switching (which added a universal primer site and UMIs). TCRdb re-called the 5' RACE reads with MiXCR, one entry per CDR3 protein. The sample shows about 320,000 distinct CDR3 sequences, about 11% of them seen only once. V is TRBV5-1 and J is TRBJ1-6, with D possibly being TRBD1 (6 bases). Sequenced material: CD4+ T cells sorted from PBMCs, taken 45 days after the yellow fever booster vaccination. The source of this sequence is a man aged 18-30 years who received the YFV17D yellow fever vaccine. This CDR3 is CASSLAGRGSPLHF. CDR3 nucleotides: TGCGCCAGCAGCTTGGCTGGCAGGGGTTCACCCCTCCACTTT.